Below are 22 T cell receptor beta chains sequenced from a single sample in a study of blood T cell repertoires in COVID-19. TCRdb keeps only in-frame clones here, not all; method: immunoSEQ multiplex PCR. Of around 250,000 clones detected, around 87% appear once; the ten largest clones hold approximately 1.5%. Sequencing used PBMCs or T cells enriched from blood (not recorded which). All receptors come from a woman in her 50s who had recovered from COVID-19.

This clone was seen more than once but under ten times. At the DNA level, this CDR3 is encoded by other sequences in the same sample as well. V is TRBV30 and J is TRBJ1-5; 7 nucleotides match TRBD1. Germline V gene data show CDR1 as GTSNPN and CDR2 as SVGIG (reference sequence). This CDR3 is 15 amino acids long. V dropped 0 bases and J dropped 0; count of bases not matched to a gene: 2. The CDR3 is CAWSVQGNSNQPQHF. CDR3 nucleotides: TGTGCCTGGAGTGTACAGGGGAATAGCAATCAGCCCCAGCATTTT.

The chain carries TRBV7-2 and TRBJ1-2, with 9 bases fitting TRBD1. With V trimmed by 3 bases and J by 2 bases, 7 bases remained unmatched. Germline CDR1 SGHTA, CDR2 FQGNSA. The CDR3 contains 16 residues. The CDR3: CASSLKTGGTNYGYTF. The CDR3 DNA reads as TGTGCCAGCAGCTTGAAAACAGGGGGCACCAACTATGGCTACACCTTC.

The chain carries TRBV9 and TRBJ2-4; 8 nucleotides align to TRBD2. The CDR3 runs 16 residues. Germline CDR1 reads SGDLS; CDR2 reads YYNGEE. V gave up 4 bases and J gave up 9 bases; unmatched junction bases: 15. The CDR3 spells CASSPQREKGGGIQYF. CDR3 sequence (DNA): TGTGCCAGCAGCCCCCAGCGGGAGAAGGGGGGTGGCATTCAGTACTTC.

The V gene is TRBV28, the J gene TRBJ2-2; maybe TRBD1 (6 bases). CDR1 MDHEN and CDR2 SYDVKM come from the germline V gene. The CDR3 spans 16 residues. V gave up 6 bases and J gave up 0 bases, with 14 bases separating them. CDR3 loop: CASRRRAGANTGELFF. The CDR3 bases are TGTGCCAGCAGGAGGCGAGCAGGGGCGAACACCGGGGAGCTGTTTTTT. The full variable domain, its missing parts supplied by reference TRBV28 and TRBJ2-2, is DVKVTQSSRYLVKRTGEKVFLECVQDMDHENMFWYRQDPGLGLRLIYFSYDVKMKEKGDIPEGYSVSREKKERFSLILESASTNQTSMYLCASRRRAGANTGELFFGEGSRLTVL.

The rearrangement joins TRBV30 to TRBJ2-5; possible D gene TRBD1, 5 bases. CDR1 is GTSNPN, CDR2 SVGIG, per germline (reference sequence). There are 13 residues in the CDR3. The V end lost 4 bases, the J end lost 5 bases, and 14 bases lay between the germline ends. The DNA of the CDR3 is TGTGCCTGGACGATCAGGGTTCGGGAGACCCAGTACTTC. Encoded protein: CAWTIRVRETQYF.

This rearrangement joins TRBV18 to TRBJ2-7, with 11 positions matching TRBD1. CDR3 length: 15 amino acids. V was clipped by 5 bases and J by 2 bases; unmatched bases: 5. Per germline, CDR1 KGHSH and CDR2 LQKENI. The CDR3 region has the DNA TGTGCCAGCTCATCGGGACAGGGGGGAACCTACGAGCAGTACTTC. Protein sequence: CASSSGQGGTYEQYF.

The gene calls are TRBV7-2 and TRBJ2-1; 10 nucleotides match TRBD2. The CDR3 has 16 amino acids. V lost 5 bases to trimming and J lost 2 bases; unmatched junction nucleotides: 6. Germline-derived CDR1 and CDR2 are SGHTA and FQGNSA. The CDR3 loop is CASSGAGTSAYNEQFF. The CDR3 DNA sequence: TGTGCCAGCAGCGGGGCCGGGACTAGCGCCTACAATGAGCAGTTCTTC.

The CDR3 region has the DNA TGTGCCAGCTCACCGTATATCGGGGACACCTACAATGAGCAGTTCTTC. Translation gives CASSPYIGDTYNEQFF. V and J are TRBV18 and TRBJ2-1; perhaps TRBD1 as D (6 bases). This CDR3 is 16 amino acids long. V lost 3 bases to trimming and J lost 2 bases, with 14 bases between them. Germline V gene sequence: CDR1 KGHSH, CDR2 LQKENI. The variable domain in full, with the rest retrieved from reference TRBV18 and TRBJ2-1, is NAGVMQNPRHLVRRRGQEARLRCSPMKGHSHVYWYRQLPEEGLKFMVYLQKENIIDESGMPKERFSAEFPKEGPSILRIQQVVRGDSAAYFCASSPYIGDTYNEQFFGPGTRLTVL.

The chain employs TRBV28 and TRBJ2-5; TRBD1 might be the D (6 bases). V lost 2 bases to trimming and J lost 2 bases, with 15 bases between them. Per germline, CDR1 MDHEN and CDR2 SYDVKM. The CDR3 is 16 amino acids. CDR3 residues: CASSLRSGTQQETQYF. The CDR3 region has the DNA TGTGCCAGCAGTTTACGATCCGGGACACAACAAGAGACCCAGTACTTC.

The chain employs TRBV5-1 and TRBJ2-6, with 7 bases aligning to TRBD1. Unmatched junction bases numbered 3, after V lost 3 bases and J lost 0 bases. The length of the CDR3 is 16 residues. The V gene's germline CDR1 is SGHRS and CDR2 YFSETQ. The CDR3 protein is CASSSYRGSGANVLTF. The CDR3 bases are TGCGCCAGCAGCTCTTACAGGGGCTCTGGGGCCAACGTCCTGACTTTC.

V is TRBV4-3 and J is TRBJ2-2; 7 bases are shared with TRBD1. The ends lost 2 bases at V and 7 bases at J; junction bases unmatched: 13. Germline CDR1 LGHNA, CDR2 YSLEER. The CDR3 runs 17 residues. As DNA, the CDR3 is TGCGCCAGCAGCCAAAAACGACAGGGATTACGGGGCGGGGAGCTGTTTTTT. Protein: CASSQKRQGLRGGELFF.

The chain uses TRBV11-2 and TRBJ2-2, with 9 bases that match TRBD2. V shed 4 bases, J shed 13 bases, and the junction held 16 bases outside the gene matches. Germline V CDR1 and CDR2: SGHAT, FQNNGV. The CDR3 covers 16 residues. The CDR3 loop is CASSSSVGGRADGLFF. DNA for the CDR3: TGTGCCAGCAGCTCATCGGTTGGCGGGAGGGCCGATGGGCTGTTTTTT.

This clone appeared once. The genes are TRBV18 and TRBJ2-5; 16 bases line up with TRBD2. Trimming cost V 3 bases and J 3 bases; bases outside gene matches: 1. Germline values: CDR1 KGHSH, CDR2 LQKENI. CDR3 length equals 16 residues. CDR3 coding DNA: TGTGCCAGCTCACCGGGGACTAGCGGGAGGGAAGAGACCCAGTACTTC. It codes for CASSPGTSGREETQYF. The full variable domain, in which reference TRBV18 and TRBJ2-5 provide the parts outside the CDR3, is NAGVMQNPRHLVRRRGQEARLRCSPMKGHSHVYWYRQLPEEGLKFMVYLQKENIIDESGMPKERFSAEFPKEGPSILRIQQVVRGDSAAYFCASSPGTSGREETQYFGPGTRLLVL.

Details on this clone: A junction end diverges from the germline sequence, so it may reflect a read error. This sequence joins TRBV6-5 and TRBJ2-1, with D possibly TRBD2 on 6 matching bases. CDR1 is MNHEY and CDR2 is SVGAGI in the germline V gene. The CDR3 consists of 13 residues. The CDR3 bases are TGTGCCAGCACCACCGTGACGGGACTCCAGAGCCTCTTC. This sequence encodes CASTTVTGLQSLF.

The chain recombines TRBV7-2 with TRBJ2-1; 10 bases fit TRBD2. CDR1 is SGHTA, CDR2 FQGNSA, per germline. V dropped 5 bases and J dropped 8; count of bases not matched to a gene: 9. The CDR3 has 15 amino acids. CDR3: CASSPSGRADDEQFF. In DNA, the CDR3 is TGTGCCAGCAGCCCCAGCGGGAGGGCCGACGATGAGCAGTTCTTC.

This chain uses TRBV6-2 or TRBV6-3 with TRBJ2-3; D may be TRBD2 (6 bases). CDR3 length: 19 amino acids. Germline V gives CDR1 MNHEY, CDR2 SVGEGT. V was shortened by 0 bases and J by 4 bases, with 23 bases between the two germline ends. The CDR3 bases are TGTGCCAGCAGTTACTCGACTTCCTACACGGGGGATAGCTCAGATACGCAGTATTTT. Residues: CASSYSTSYTGDSSDTQYF.

The chain couples TRBV11-3 to TRBJ1-1, with no clear D. The CDR3 is made up of 12 amino acids. V was clipped by 3 bases and J by 10 bases, with 12 bases between them. The V gene's germline CDR1 is SGHNT and CDR2 YENEEA. In nucleotides, the CDR3 is TGTGCCAGCAGCTTGAAAGATGCGGGAGCTTTCTTT. Translating gives CASSLKDAGAFF.

The rearrangement joins TRBV5-1 to TRBJ2-3; tentatively, D is TRBD2 (6 bases). CDR3 length equals 16 residues. Trimming left V 5 bases short and J 6 bases short, with 22 bases between. CDR1 is SGHRS, CDR2 YFSETQ, per germline. The CDR3 loop reads CASSYPQGLGSDTQYF. CDR3 bases: TGCGCCAGCAGTTACCCCCAGGGACTGGGGTCGGATACGCAGTATTTT.

J is TRBJ2-2 and V is TRBV27; 10 nucleotides line up with TRBD1. This CDR3 region has 16 residues. V was pared by 3 bases and J by 6 bases, with 7 bases of the junction left unmatched. The V gene's germline CDR1 is MNHEY and CDR2 SMNVEV (reference sequence). This CDR3 reads CASSLAGTGVAGELFF. The CDR3 DNA follows: TGTGCCAGCAGTTTGGCCGGGACAGGGGTTGCCGGGGAGCTGTTTTTT.

As concerns this clone: At the DNA level, this CDR3 is encoded by other sequences in the same sample as well. The genes are TRBV5-1 and TRBJ1-5; D possibly corresponds to TRBD1 (5 bases). The CDR3 consists of 14 residues. Trimming took off 0 bases at V and 7 bases at J, with 11 bases between the two ends. Germline CDR1 is SGHRS and CDR2 is YFSETQ. The CDR3 loop is CASSLDGGNQPQHF. CDR3 sequence (DNA): TGCGCCAGCAGCTTGGACGGGGGGAACCAGCCCCAGCATTTT.

The chain joins TRBV9 to TRBJ2-7; TRBD2 agrees at 15 bases. This CDR3 spans 14 amino acids. Germline CDR1 SGDLS, CDR2 YYNGEE. Trimming took 2 bases from V and 9 from J; bases not matched to a gene: 3. The CDR3 DNA reads as TGTGCCAGCAGCGTTTCGGGACTAGCGGGAGGGCAGTACTTC. Its protein product is CASSVSGLAGGQYF.

The chain's CDR3 is CASSDGTSVGGNTIYF. DNA for the CDR3: TGTGCCAGCAGCGACGGGACATCTGTAGGGGGAAACACCATATATTTT. The chain recombines TRBV9 with TRBJ1-3; possible D gene TRBD1, 6 bases. Germline loops: CDR1 SGDLS, CDR2 YYNGEE. Trimming pared 3 bases from V and 4 bases from J, leaving 17 bases between. The CDR3 runs 16 residues.